This is a list of T cell receptor beta chains from one sample in a study of cytomegalovirus exposure and HLA in healthy donors. Sequenced by immunoSEQ multiplex PCR; TCRdb stores in-frame clones only, minus some. Of 200,000 to 250,000 clones in the sample, almost 80% are singletons; the top ten hold 3.8%. The material sequenced was PBMCs. Receptors were obtained from a male donor in good health and CMV-seronegative. The CDR3 runs from the conserved cysteine through the conserved F or W. D genes are given only for firm matches. Clone size appears in some rows only: once, few, many, or a class for an expanded clone.

v_gene	abundance	d_gene	j_gene	CDR3nt	CDR3aa
TRBV5-1	.	.	TRBJ1-2	TGCGCCAGCAGCTTTGGCAGGGGCGCCTATGGCTACACCTTC	CASSFGRGAYGYTF
TRBV4-2	.	TRBD2	TRBJ2-7	TGTGCCAGCAGCCAAGCCGGGACTAGCGGGAGGTACGAGCAGTACTTC	CASSQAGTSGRYEQYF
TRBV9	.	.	TRBJ1-6	TGTGCCAGCAGCGCCGACAGGACCAATTCACCCCTCCACTTT	CASSADRTNSPLHF
TRBV7-2	.	.	TRBJ2-7	TGTGCCAGCAGCTTCCTACCAAACTACGAGCAGTACTTC	CASSFLPNYEQYF
TRBV29-1	.	.	TRBJ2-7	TGCAGCGTTGGGAAGCCAGCGGTTACTTCCTACGAGCAGTACTTC	CSVGKPAVTSYEQYF
TRBV29-1	.	.	TRBJ1-3	TGCAGCGTACAACAGGGAAACACCATATATTTT	CSVQQGNTIYF
TRBV7-8	.	.	TRBJ1-1	TGTGCCAGCAGCCCAGATCCTGCAGGGTGGCAAGCTTTCTTT	CASSPDPAGWQAFF
TRBV6-1	few	TRBD1	TRBJ1-3	TGTGCCAGCAGTGAGACAGGGGGCGTCGGGTTAGGAAACACCATATATTTT	CASSETGGVGLGNTIYF
TRBV27	.	TRBD1	TRBJ2-7	TGTGCCAGCAGTACCGCAGGACAGGGGGGGAACGAGCAGTACTTC	CASSTAGQGGNEQYF
TRBV11-3	.	.	TRBJ2-1	TGTGCCAGCAGCTTAGATGGGGGGAGCGTAATGGGGCGCAATGAGCAGTTCTTC	CASSLDGGSVMGRNEQFF
TRBV28	.	.	TRBJ2-6	TGTGCCAGCTCGGTTTTCTCTGGGGCCAACGTCCTGACTTTC	CASSVFSGANVLTF
TRBV7-8	.	TRBD2	TRBJ2-1	TGTGCCAGCAGCTTAGAGTTAGCGGGAGGCCGCAATGAGCAGTTCTTC	CASSLELAGGRNEQFF
TRBV5-1	once	TRBD1	TRBJ1-2	TGCGCCAGCAGGGTGGGACAGACCTACTATGGCTACACCTTC	CASRVGQTYYGYTF
TRBV7-8	.	TRBD2	TRBJ2-2	TGTGCCAGCAGCCCCCCCCGGCGGGAGGGCCGGTCCGGGGAGCTGTTTTTT	CASSPPRREGRSGELFF
TRBV15	.	.	TRBJ1-5	TGTGCCACCAGAGAAGCCGGGAGAAATCAGCCCCAGCATTTT	CATREAGRNQPQHF
TRBV19	once	.	TRBJ2-1	TGTGCCAGTAGTAGACTAGACAATGAGCAGTTCTTC	CASSRLDNEQFF
TRBV19	.	TRBD1	TRBJ2-7	TGTGCCAGTAGTCTACAGGGGATCGCCTACGAGCAGTACTTC	CASSLQGIAYEQYF
TRBV7-8	.	TRBD1	TRBJ2-3	TGTGCCAGCACCGTCCGCCAGGGGGCTAGCACAGATACGCAGTATTTT	CASTVRQGASTDTQYF
TRBV5-1	.	TRBD1	TRBJ2-3	TGCGCCAGCAGCCCGACAGGGATAAGCACAGATACGCAGTATTTT	CASSPTGISTDTQYF
TRBV5-6	once	.	TRBJ2-7	TGTGCCAGCAGCTTGAGGGGTACCGAGCAGTACTTC	CASSLRGTEQYF
TRBV5-1	.	.	TRBJ1-1	TGCGCCAGCAGCCCGGTAGTCGCGGGCTTGAACACTGAGGCTTTCTTT	CASSPVVAGLNTEAFF
TRBV5-1	.	TRBD2	TRBJ2-1	TGCGCCAGCAGCTCAGGACTAGCGGGAGTAACCTACAATGAGCAGTTCTTC	CASSSGLAGVTYNEQFF
TRBV28	once	.	TRBJ1-1	TGTGCCAGCAGGGCAGGAGGGGTCGGAGGTGAAGCTTTCTTT	CASRAGGVGGEAFF
TRBV5-1	once	.	TRBJ2-5	TGCGCCAGCAGCTCCCCAAAAGGACAAGTCCAAGAGACCCAGTACTTC	CASSSPKGQVQETQYF
TRBV15	.	TRBD1	TRBJ2-7	TGTGCCACCAGCAGGGTCTACAGACAGGGGGTGGCCTACGAGCAGTACTTC	CATSRVYRQGVAYEQYF
TRBV28	.	.	TRBJ1-1	TGTGCCAGCAGTCCCGTCAGGGGCATGAACACTGAAGCTTTCTTT	CASSPVRGMNTEAFF
TRBV4-1	.	.	TRBJ2-7	TGCGCCAGCAGCCAGGTCTCAGGGAAAGTGCGCGAGCAGTACTTC	CASSQVSGKVREQYF
TRBV9	.	.	TRBJ2-3	TGTGCCAGCAGCGGGGGGGACCGAGGAGGAACAGATACGCAGTATTTT	CASSGGDRGGTDTQYF
TRBV28	.	.	TRBJ2-7	TGTGCCAGCAGTTTAAGCCCTCGAGCAGGCTACGAGCAGTACTTC	CASSLSPRAGYEQYF
TRBV5-1	.	.	TRBJ2-1	TGCGCCAGCAGCTTGTCTAGGGGTACGGATGAGCAGTTCTTC	CASSLSRGTDEQFF
TRBV6-1	.	TRBD2	TRBJ2-7	TGTGCCAGCAGCGCCGGGGGACTAGCGGGGGTACCCGGCTTC	CASSAGGLAGVPGF
TRBV5-4	.	TRBD2	TRBJ2-1	TGTGCCAGCAGCCCCGGAGGAGCGGGAGGCTCCTACAATGAGCAGTTCTTC	CASSPGGAGGSYNEQFF
TRBV5-1	.	.	TRBJ2-5	TGCGCCAGCAGCTTGGGTCCAGGGATGGGGGAGACCCAGTACTTC	CASSLGPGMGETQYF
TRBV4-2	.	TRBD2	TRBJ2-2	TGTGCCAGCAGCCAAGATTGGGCGGGAGTAGGGGACACCGGGGAGCTGTTTTTT	CASSQDWAGVGDTGELFF
TRBV27	.	TRBD1	TRBJ1-5	TGTGCCAGCAGCGCTCGACAGGGGTTTCAGCCCCAGCATTTT	CASSARQGFQPQHF
TRBV19	.	.	TRBJ1-1	TGTGCCAGTAGTATAGATCAAGCCTTGGCGGGGTCAGCTTTCTTT	CASSIDQALAGSAFF
TRBV29-1	once	TRBD2	TRBJ2-7	TGCAGCGGTTGGACTAGCGGACCCTACGAGCAGTACTTC	CSGWTSGPYEQYF
TRBV7-6	.	.	TRBJ2-7	TGTGCCAGCAGCTTAGGCTCAACCGGGAGCAACCACGAGCAGTACTTC	CASSLGSTGSNHEQYF
TRBV7-3	.	.	TRBJ2-1	TGTGCCAGCAGCCCCTTCCCCGAGGCAACCCATTACAATGAGCAGTTCTTC	CASSPFPEATHYNEQFF
TRBV7-2	.	.	TRBJ1-2	TGTGCCAGCAGCTTAAGATCAGAGGGCTATGGCTACACCTTC	CASSLRSEGYGYTF
TRBV6-1	.	.	TRBJ2-7	TGTGCCAGCAGAGACAGAGGCGAGCAGTACTTC	CASRDRGEQYF